These T cell receptor beta chains were read from a single sample in a study of T cells in Graves' hyperthyroidism and ophthalmopathy. TCRdb fed the multiplex PCR reads into MiXCR, producing one record per CDR3 protein. This sample has 600,000 to 900,000 distinct CDR3 sequences, with about a sixth found just once. The sample taken for sequencing was blood. These receptors were taken from a man younger than 35 with Graves' hyperthyroidism. Each CDR3 is given with its conserved first and last residue. D genes are given only for firm matches. The size entry is marked missing in some rows and otherwise reads once, few, many or a size class.

-	many	TRBV2	TRBJ2-3	TGTGCCAGCAGGGGTAGCGGTTGGGCTGTCAGCACAGATACGCAGTATTTT	CASRGSGWAVSTDTQYF
TRBD1	-	TRBV25-1	TRBJ1-6	TGTGCCAGCAGTGAACGAAAGGACAGGGGCCCATATAATTCACCCCTCCACTTT	CASSERKDRGPYNSPLHF
-	few	TRBV6-1	TRBJ2-3	TGTGCCAGCAGGTTGGGGATGGGGTCAGATACGCAGTATTTT	CASRLGMGSDTQYF
-	many	TRBV2	TRBJ1-2	TGTGCCAGCAGGAGACAGAGAAGGAACTATGGCTACACCTTC	CASRRQRRNYGYTF
-	-	TRBV27	TRBJ2-3	TGTGCCAGCAGTTCCCTCGGGGTCCTAGGCTACACAGATACGCAGTATTTT	CASSSLGVLGYTDTQYF
TRBD1	many	TRBV24-1	TRBJ1-2	TGTGCCACCAGTGACACGGGGACAGTCTATGGCTACACCTTC	CATSDTGTVYGYTF
-	many	TRBV18	TRBJ2-5	TGTGCCAGCTCACCAAGACAGGCCCTTACTCAAGAGACCCAGTACTTC	CASSPRQALTQETQYF
TRBD1	many	TRBV20-1	TRBJ2-5	TGCAGTGCTCGCTCCGGGACAGGGGGCTTAGAGACCCAGTACTTC	CSARSGTGGLETQYF
-	many	TRBV12-5	TRBJ2-1	TGTGCTAGTGGTTTAGGAGGGGGGTACAATGAGCAGTTCTTC	CASGLGGGYNEQFF
TRBD2	many	TRBV2	TRBJ2-1	TGTGCCAGCAGTGAAGAAATACTAGCGGGGTACAATGAGCAGTTCTTC	CASSEEILAGYNEQFF
-	once	TRBV19	TRBJ2-7	TGTGCCAGTAGTGCCCTACCAGGGTACCTACCCTACGAGCAGTACTTC	CASSALPGYLPYEQYF
-	few	TRBV12-3/TRBV12-4	TRBJ1-1	TGTGCCATCATCGGACTGATGAACACTGAAGCTTTCTTT	CAIIGLMNTEAFF
-	-	TRBV6-2/TRBV6-3	TRBJ1-5	TGTGCCAGCAGTTATTTCGAGGGGTCCAATCAGCCCCAGCATTTT	CASSYFEGSNQPQHF
TRBD1	-	TRBV7-9	TRBJ1-5	TGTGCCAGCAGCTCCTACCGTGACAGGGACCATCAGCCCCAGCATTTT	CASSSYRDRDHQPQHF
-	-	TRBV2	TRBJ1-1	TGTGCCAGCATAGGTGGGATGAACACTGAAGCTTTCTTT	CASIGGMNTEAFF
TRBD1	once	TRBV6-1	TRBJ2-5	TGTGCCTCTACCCGGGACAGCATTCAAGAGACCCAGTACTTC	CASTRDSIQETQYF
TRBD2	-	TRBV4-3	TRBJ2-3	TGCGCCAGCAGCCCGGGGCGGGGGGCCAGGGGAGATACGCAGTATTTT	CASSPGRGARGDTQYF
TRBD2	many	TRBV7-8	TRBJ2-7	TGTGCCAGCAGCTTTGGGTTAGCGGGGGTAATCTACGAGCAGTACTTC	CASSFGLAGVIYEQYF
TRBD1	many	TRBV25-1	TRBJ2-7	TGTGCCAGCAGTGAGTTAAGGCAGGGGGCCTACGAGCAGTACTTC	CASSELRQGAYEQYF
-	-	TRBV15	TRBJ2-3	TGTGCCACCAGCAGATCAGGGTCAGGAGCCCGCACAGATACGCAGTATTTT	CATSRSGSGARTDTQYF
TRBD2	-	TRBV6-1	TRBJ2-1	TGTGCCAGCAGTGGGTCCTCCGGGACTAGCGGTCCTTGGGAGCAGTTCTTC	CASSGSSGTSGPWEQFF
-	few	TRBV29-1	TRBJ1-1	TGCAGCGTCCCTCCAAGGTGGGGGGCCCCGAACACTGAAGCTTTCTTT	CSVPPRWGAPNTEAFF
-	many	TRBV28	TRBJ1-1	TGTGCCAGCAGTGGAGATGGAGTCACTGAAGCTTTCTTT	CASSGDGVTEAFF
-	many	TRBV18	TRBJ2-2	TGTGCCAGCTCACCGCCAGGGACCACCGGGGAGCTGTTTTTT	CASSPPGTTGELFF
-	many	TRBV2	TRBJ2-7	TGTGCCAGCAGTTGGACTGGGCCTACCTACGAGCAGTACTTC	CASSWTGPTYEQYF
TRBD2	-	TRBV20-1	TRBJ2-1	TGCAGTGCTTGGGGGCTAGCGGGGATTCTTTACAATGAGCAGTTCTTC	CSAWGLAGILYNEQFF
-	many	TRBV28	TRBJ1-5	TGTGCCAGCAGTTTAAGTGGGGCCATCAATCAGCCCCAGCATTTT	CASSLSGAINQPQHF
TRBD2	few	TRBV4-1	TRBJ2-7	TGCGCCAGCAGCCAAGATTGGCGCGGGAGGAAGGACGAGCAGTACTTC	CASSQDWRGRKDEQYF
TRBD1	many	TRBV6-1	TRBJ2-2	TGTGCCAGCGGACAGGGGAGGACCGGGGAGCTGTTTTTT	CASGQGRTGELFF
-	-	TRBV11-3	TRBJ1-5	TGTGCCAGCAGCTTAGGGGGTAGCAGCAATCAGCCCCAGCATTTT	CASSLGGSSNQPQHF
-	many	TRBV27	TRBJ2-5	TGTGCCATCTTCCAAGAGACCCAGTACTTC	CAIFQETQYF